The 8 T cell receptor beta chains in this list originate from one sample, sequenced in a study of CD8+CD57+ T cells in acquired aplastic anemia. Profiles of TCR beta VDJ and CDR3 were generated from a genomic DNA template. Each CDR3 protein is one row after TCRdb ran MiXCR on the reads. The sample includes hundreds of thousands of distinct CDR3 sequences, about two thirds seen only once; the top ten take approximately 4%. Sequencing was carried out using sorted CD4+, CD8+, or CD8+CD57+ T cells (not recorded which) from PBMCs. All receptors come from a human donor in good health, serving as a control.

This clonotype was counted ten times or more. The chain combines TRBV10-1 with TRBJ1-1; D not certain. Germline CDR1 WNHNN, CDR2 SYGVQD (reference sequence). The CDR3 totals 14 residues. The V gene lost 4 bases and the J gene lost 10 bases, with 19 bases spanning the gap. The CDR3 sequence: CASSASMGSVRAFF. The CDR3 region has the DNA TGCGCCAGCAGTGCCTCCATGGGATCGGTGAGAGCTTTCTTT.

J is TRBJ2-5 and V is TRBV11-2; D not resolved. V was trimmed by 5 bases and J by 7 bases, leaving 11 bases between them. In germline, CDR1 is SGHAT, CDR2 FQNNGV. The CDR3 is 12 residues long. This CDR3 reads CASSQYSSTQYF. The CDR3 nucleotides are TGTGCCAGCAGCCAATACAGTTCGACCCAGTACTTC.

The rearrangement uses TRBV9 and TRBJ2-3, with no clear D. V shed 5 bases and J shed 6 bases, with 16 bases lying between them. Germline-derived CDR1 and CDR2 are SGDLS and YYNGEE. The CDR3 has 14 residues. The CDR3 bases are TGTGCCAGCAGTTTTCAGGTGACCACTGATACGCAGTATTTT. It specifies CASSFQVTTDTQYF.

This clonotype was seen at least ten times. The genes are TRBV5-5 and TRBJ2-5, with no clear D. CDR1 is SGHKS, CDR2 YYEKEE, per germline (reference sequence). Trimming removed 5 bases from V and 4 bases from J, with 9 bases in between. This CDR3 is built from 12 residues. The CDR3 DNA follows: TGTGCCAGCAGGCGCGTGGGAGAGACCCAGTACTTC. This codes for CASRRVGETQYF.

The chain joins TRBV15 to TRBJ1-1; the D is unclear. Trimming took 5 bases from V and 4 from J, leaving 14 bases between them. CDR1 LNHNV and CDR2 YYDKDF come from the germline V gene (reference sequence). The length of the CDR3 is 14 residues. CDR3 amino acids: CATSLYSQSTEAFF. The CDR3 bases are TGTGCCACCAGCTTATACTCACAGAGCACTGAAGCTTTCTTT.

This clonotype was found many times. V usage is TRBV6-5 and J usage is TRBJ2-7; TRBD2 might be the D (7 bases). The V end was cut by 8 bases, the J end by 3 bases, with 20 bases between. The CDR3 loop spans 15 amino acids. The germline CDR1 and CDR2 sequences are MNHEY and SVGAGI. This chain's CDR3 is CASVAGGRGSYEQYF. CDR3 DNA sequence: TGTGCCAGCGTTGCCGGGGGGCGGGGGAGCTACGAGCAGTACTTC.

The J gene is TRBJ2-7, the V gene TRBV11-3; D is unclear. Germline CDR1 SGHNT, CDR2 YENEEA. This CDR3 spans 14 amino acids. V was trimmed by 5 bases and J by 2 bases, leaving 13 bases between them. The CDR3 region is CASSARLNTYEQYF. The CDR3, as DNA: TGTGCCAGCAGCGCCCGATTAAACACCTACGAGCAGTACTTC.

This chain uses TRBV6-5 with TRBJ1-1; no reliable D call. Germline V gives CDR1 MNHEY, CDR2 SVGAGI. The V end lost 2 bases, the J end lost 8 bases, and 12 bases lay between the germline ends. This CDR3 has 13 amino acids. As DNA, the CDR3 is TGTGCCAGCAGTTACGGATACCTGACGGAAGCTTTCTTT. It translates to CASSYGYLTEAFF.